The 4 T cell receptor beta chains in this list originate from one sample, sequenced in a study of patients and donors after allogeneic stem cell transplantation (dated by TCRdb to the early 2020s). The library came from RT-PCR. Sequenced using a NextSeq 550. TCRdb's own reprocessing of the public reads used fastp at Q25 and MiXCR and kept productive beta chains. Each entry is one CDR3 protein sequence, shown with its most common DNA and genes. Counted in this sample were approximately 680 distinct CDR3 sequences; about 1.5% of them appeared once. The top ten clones comprise around a fifth of the sample. Sequencing used blood, either unsorted or a sorted T cell fraction (not recorded which). These receptors all stem from a human donor who was either an allogeneic HSCT recipient or a stem cell or donor lymphocyte infusion donor (not recorded which). It is not recorded whose cells these are; they may come from a transplant donor.

This clonotype is medium-sized. The rearrangement uses TRBV7-9 and TRBJ2-5, with a tentative D call TRBD2 (6 bases). Trimming shortened V by 4 bases and J by 4 bases, and 10 bases separated the two germline ends. The CDR3 sequence is 13 residues long. The V gene's germline CDR1 is SEHNR and CDR2 FQNEAQ (reference sequence). CDR3 coding DNA: TGTGCCAGCAGCTGGGGGGTTGGAGAGACCCAGTACTTC. It yields the protein CASSWGVGETQYF. Drawing the rest from reference TRBV7-9 and TRBJ2-5, the complete variable domain is DTGVSQNPRHKITKRGQNVTFRCDPISEHNRLYWYRQTLGQGPEFLTYFQNEAQLEKSRLLSDRFSAERPKGSFSTLEIQRTEQGDSAMYLCASSWGVGETQYFGPGTRLLVL.

By its share, this clonotype is medium-sized (0.01 to 0.1%). The V gene is TRBV5-6, the J gene TRBJ1-1, with D tentatively TRBD1 (5 bases). CDR3 length: 15 residues. In germline, CDR1 is SGHDT, CDR2 YYEEEE. V dropped 0 bases and J dropped 3 bases, with 12 bases sitting between them. CDR3: CASSLGGSVYTEAFF. The CDR3 DNA follows: TGTGCCAGCAGCTTGGGGGGGAGTGTGTACACTGAAGCTTTCTTT.

This clonotype ranks as medium-sized (0.01 to 0.1%). V gene TRBV28 combines with J gene TRBJ2-5, with TRBD1 as a possible D gene (6 bases). The CDR3 loop spans 16 amino acids. Germline values: CDR1 MDHEN, CDR2 SYDVKM. Trimming stripped 4 bases from V and 4 bases from J, with 19 bases between. The CDR3 region has the DNA TGTGCCAGCAGTTCGGTTGGGCGTCGAGGGGGAGAGACCCAGTACTTC. Its protein is CASSSVGRRGGETQYF. Drawing the rest from reference TRBV28 and TRBJ2-5, the complete variable domain is DVKVTQSSRYLVKRTGEKVFLECVQDMDHENMFWYRQDPGLGLRLIYFSYDVKMKEKGDIPEGYSVSREKKERFSLILESASTNQTSMYLCASSSVGRRGGETQYFGPGTRLLVL.

This clonotype is classed as large. The chain joins TRBV6-5 to TRBJ2-7; 12 bases fit TRBD2. Looked up from germline, CDR1 is MNHEY and CDR2 is SVGAGI. Trimming removed 6 bases from V and 3 bases from J; junction bases left unmatched: 6. The CDR3 runs 15 residues. CDR3 sequence (DNA): TGTGCCAGCAGCTTACTAGCGGGAGGATTCTACGAGCAGTACTTC. Amino acid sequence: CASSLLAGGFYEQYF.